These 8 T cell receptor beta chains share one sample of origin, sequenced in a study of T cells in Graves' hyperthyroidism and ophthalmopathy. Amplification targeted TCR beta CDR3 regions from RNA transcripts. Using the HTBI primer set, a first-round RT-PCR was run on the TCR CDR3. TCRdb re-analysed the multiplex PCR reads in MiXCR, keeping a single row per CDR3 protein. The profile shows fewer than 650,000 distinct CDR3 sequences, roughly 13% of them singletons. The material sequenced was blood. The receptors stem from a woman younger than 45 with Graves' hyperthyroidism that later progressed to Graves' ophthalmopathy.

Notes on this clonotype: The CDR3 does not end in the conserved phenylalanine or tryptophan, so this is likely a read error. The chain combines TRBV5-1 with TRBJ1-4; 7 nucleotides agree with TRBD1. J lost 7 bases, V lost 3 bases, and 6 bases had no gene match. This CDR3 is built from 14 residues. Germline CDR1 and CDR2: SGHRS and YFSETQ. This CDR3 reads CASSSLGTAEKLFS. In nucleotides, the CDR3 is TGCGCCAGCAGCTCACTCGGGACAGCTGAAAAACTGTTTTCT.

The J gene is TRBJ2-2, the V gene TRBV10-3, with D perhaps assigned TRBD1 or TRBD2 (5 bases each). This CDR3 has 14 residues. Trimming cost V 6 bases and J 0 bases, with 8 bases left between them. Germline CDR1 ENHRY, CDR2 SYGVKD. In DNA, the CDR3 is TGTGCCATCAGCGGGACGCCGAACACCGGGGAGCTGTTTTTT. Protein sequence: CAISGTPNTGELFF.

This clonotype was recorded a few times. The chain carries TRBV14 and TRBJ2-7, with D perhaps TRBD1 (6 bases). V was cut by 1 base and J by 2 bases, with 12 bases left in between. The CDR3 has 15 amino acids. CDR1 and CDR2 (germline): SGHDN, FVKESK. The CDR3 here is CASSQGRGLTYEQYF. In nucleotides, the CDR3 is TGTGCCAGCAGCCAAGGCAGGGGCCTAACCTACGAGCAGTACTTC.

Points on this clonotype: One base away lies a much larger clone, so this may be a sequencing read error. J is TRBJ2-7 and V is TRBV4-1; 7 bases line up with TRBD2. CDR1 and CDR2 from the germline V gene are MGHRA and YSYEKL. This CDR3 is built from 16 residues. V gave up 1 base and J gave up 2 bases; unmatched junction bases: 8. The CDR3 DNA reads as TGCGCCAGCAGCCAAGCGGTAGCGGGTTCCGCCTACGAGCAGTACTTC. This codes for CASSQAVAGSAYEQYF.

The V and J genes are TRBV4-2 and TRBJ2-1; TRBD2 agrees at 7 bases. J lost 3 bases, V lost 1 base, and 6 bases had no gene match. CDR1 is LGHNA and CDR2 is YNFKEQ in the germline V gene. The CDR3 has 16 amino acids. For the CDR3, the DNA is TGTGCCAGCAGCCAAGTGGGTATAGCGGGCTACAATGAGCAGTTCTTC. The encoded protein is CASSQVGIAGYNEQFF.

This clonotype occurred many times. The chain links TRBV12-3 or TRBV12-4 to TRBJ2-3, with 13 bases lining up with TRBD2. The CDR3 sequence is 16 residues long. V dropped 6 bases and J dropped 2; count of bases not matched to a gene: 5. The CDR3 here is CASRLGLAGNTDTQYF. The CDR3 DNA reads as TGTGCCAGCAGGCTGGGACTAGCGGGGAACACAGATACGCAGTATTTT.

This clonotype was observed many times. This chain links TRBV25-1 with TRBJ1-1; no clear D gene. V lost 7 bases and J 0 bases, leaving 9 bases between the germline ends. Germline V lookup: CDR1 MGHDK, CDR2 SYGVNS. This CDR3 has 13 amino acids. The CDR3: CASMMGLNTEAFF. The CDR3 DNA reads as TGTGCCAGCATGATGGGATTGAACACTGAAGCTTTCTTT.

CDR3 loop: CASSLMDYGYNEQFF. DNA of the CDR3: TGTGCCAGCAGCTTAATGGACTATGGTTACAATGAGCAGTTCTTC. The rearrangement uses TRBV7-3 and TRBJ2-1, with a possible D match to TRBD2 (6 bases). Germline V gene lookup returns CDR1 SGHTA and CDR2 FQGTGA. The CDR3 is 15 amino acids. V lost 1 base to trimming and J lost 4 bases, with 11 bases between them. Full variable domain (missing parts from reference TRBV7-3 and TRBJ2-1): GAGVSQTPSNKVTEKGKYVELRCDPISGHTALYWYRQSLGQGPEFLIYFQGTGAADDSGLPNDRFFAVRPEGSVSTLKIQRTERGDSAVYLCASSLMDYGYNEQFFGPGTRLTVL.